A selection of T cell receptor beta chains follows, all from one sample in a study of radiotherapy plus CTLA-4 blockade in lung cancer. Clones were read by immunoSEQ multiplex PCR, and TCRdb kept only the in-frame ones, dropping some. The table lists 80,000 to 95,000 clones, around 86% of them singletons. Sample: peripheral blood, taken from a patient treated with radiotherapy plus ipilimumab. The receptors here all came from a human donor with non-small cell lung cancer who had stable disease on radiotherapy plus ipilimumab. The CDR3 runs from the conserved cysteine through the conserved F or W. The order of the fields is clone size, V gene, J gene, D gene, CDR3 protein, CDR3 DNA. A D gene is named only where the DNA matches it firmly. Clone size is shown for a subset of rows, as once, few, many or a class of expanded clone.

>.|TRBV10-1|TRBJ2-7|.
CASHMGSPGLSYEQYF
TGCGCCAGCCATATGGGTTCTCCGGGCCTGTCCTACGAGCAGTACTTC
>.|TRBV10-3|TRBJ1-6|TRBD1
CAARTGPYNSPLHF
TGTGCCGCCCGGACAGGGCCCTATAATTCACCCCTCCACTTT
>few|TRBV7-3|TRBJ2-7|.
CASSLTGGPEAQYF
TGTGCCAGCAGCTTAACGGGGGGGCCTGAGGCGCAGTACTTC
>.|TRBV2|TRBJ2-3|TRBD2
CASSGGGVRGTDTQYF
TGTGCCAGCAGTGGTGGGGGGGTGAGGGGCACAGATACGCAGTATTTT
>few|TRBV28|TRBJ2-7|.
CASSPFGQSSYEQYF
TGTGCCAGCAGTCCCTTTGGACAATCTTCTTACGAGCAGTACTTC
>.|TRBV11-2|TRBJ2-2|.
CASSFPEFSGELFF
TGTGCCAGCAGCTTTCCCGAATTCTCCGGGGAGCTGTTTTTT
>.|TRBV29-1|TRBJ2-5|TRBD2
CSVGEAGGRETQYF
TGCAGCGTTGGAGAAGCGGGGGGCAGAGAGACCCAGTACTTC
>.|TRBV2|TRBJ1-6|.
CASSGGAGPASSSPLHF
TGTGCCAGCAGCGGGGGAGCTGGGCCAGCTTCCAGTTCACCCCTCCACTTT
>.|TRBV14|TRBJ2-3|.
CASSQRTDTQYF
TGTGCCAGCAGCCAGCGCACAGATACGCAGTATTTT
>.|TRBV9|TRBJ2-4|TRBD1
CASSGRTGMDKNIQYF
TGTGCCAGCAGCGGACGGACAGGGATGGACAAAAACATTCAGTACTTC
>.|TRBV27|TRBJ2-7|.
CASSAAGTSYEQYF
TGTGCCAGCAGTGCAGCAGGGACCTCCTACGAGCAGTACTTC
>.|TRBV28|TRBJ1-1|TRBD1
CASSQYGAGGRTEAFF
TGTGCCAGCAGCCAATACGGTGCAGGGGGCAGGACTGAAGCTTTCTTT
>.|TRBV7-9|TRBJ2-5|TRBD2
CASSSTRLAGEGETQYF
TGTGCCAGCAGCTCAACCCGACTAGCGGGAGAAGGAGAGACCCAGTACTTC
>.|TRBV11-2|TRBJ1-2|.
CASSLVVNYGYTF
TGTGCCAGCAGCTTAGTGGTTAACTATGGCTACACCTTC
>.|TRBV29-1|TRBJ1-5|.
CSVEGAGQPQHF
TGCAGCGTTGAAGGGGCAGGGCAGCCCCAGCATTTT
>once|TRBV29-1|TRBJ2-1|TRBD2
CSAKTSGANNEQFF
TGCAGCGCCAAAACTAGCGGGGCGAACAATGAGCAGTTCTTC
>.|TRBV7-2|TRBJ2-1|.
CASGEYDEQFF
TGTGCCAGCGGTGAGTACGATGAGCAGTTCTTC
>.|TRBV5-4|TRBJ2-4|.
CASSLAGGRHNIQYF
TGTGCCAGCAGCTTGGCCGGGGGACGACATAACATTCAGTACTTC
>.|TRBV2|TRBJ1-6|.
CASMTRFYNSPLHF
TGTGCCAGCATGACGCGGTTTTATAATTCACCCCTCCACTTT
>.|TRBV7-8|TRBJ2-1|TRBD2
CASSPEGFGGSSYNEQFF
TGTGCCAGCAGCCCCGAAGGGTTTGGCGGGAGCTCCTACAATGAGCAGTTCTTC
>once|TRBV6-6|TRBJ2-7|TRBD1
CASSYWTGYEQYF
TGTGCCAGCAGTTACTGGACAGGCTACGAGCAGTACTTC
>.|TRBV7-3|TRBJ1-1|.
CASSAARGGSTEAFF
TGTGCCAGCAGCGCCGCCCGGGGGGGAAGTACTGAAGCTTTCTTT
>.|TRBV27|TRBJ1-1|.
CASSRQEGTEAFF
TGTGCCAGCAGTCGGCAGGAAGGCACTGAAGCTTTCTTT
>.|TRBV10-3|TRBJ1-5|TRBD1
CAISEGGGQGNQPQHF
TGTGCCATCAGTGAGGGGGGCGGACAGGGCAATCAGCCCCAGCATTTT
>.|TRBV29-1|TRBJ1-2|.
CSVERESDGYTF
TGCAGCGTTGAAAGGGAATCGGATGGCTACACCTTC
>.|TRBV6-1|TRBJ1-1|TRBD1
CASSGDPRGSEAFF
TGTGCCAGCAGTGGAGACCCCAGGGGGAGTGAAGCTTTCTTT
>.|TRBV7-2|TRBJ1-5|.
CASTWGREGNQPQHF
TGTGCCAGCACCTGGGGAAGGGAGGGCAATCAGCCCCAGCATTTT
>.|TRBV6-4|TRBJ1-2|TRBD1
CASSVDRGHGYTF
TGTGCCAGCAGTGTAGACAGGGGCCATGGCTACACCTTC
>few|TRBV5-8|TRBJ2-7|.
CASSLGYEQYF
TGTGCCAGCAGCTTAGGCTACGAGCAGTACTTC
>few|TRBV6-6|TRBJ1-2|.
CATGGGNYGYTF
TGTGCCACCGGGGGGGGTAACTATGGCTACACCTTC
>.|TRBV7-2|TRBJ2-2|.
CASSPWTRRPGELFF
TGTGCCAGCAGCCCCTGGACGAGGAGGCCCGGGGAGCTGTTTTTT
>once|TRBV29-1|TRBJ1-3|TRBD1
CSGGDSGRETIYF
TGCAGCGGGGGGGACAGTGGTCGGGAAACCATATATTTT
>.|TRBV5-6|TRBJ2-3|TRBD2
CASSYRTSGIGLDTQYF
TGTGCCAGCAGCTATAGGACTAGCGGGATTGGATTAGATACGCAGTATTTT